The rows below give T cell receptor beta chains drawn from one sample of a study of cytomegalovirus exposure and HLA in healthy donors. TCRdb keeps only in-frame clones here, not all; method: immunoSEQ multiplex PCR. The repertoire consists of roughly 350,000 clones, with about nine tenths occurring once and the leading ten covering 0.84%. The sequenced sample was PBMCs. These receptors originate from a woman aged 18-29 years in good health and CMV-seronegative. Each CDR3 is given with its conserved first and last residue. Size values are once, few and many counts, or a class for expanded clones, and some rows have none.

-	TRBV10-3	TRBJ2-7	CAISDLGLAGRSAYEQYF
-	TRBV6-6	TRBJ2-7	CASRLTGTPSYEQYF
-	TRBV29-1	TRBJ2-2	CSVGRGTGELFF
-	TRBV9	TRBJ2-7	CASSVGSSGISYEQYF
-	TRBV6-1	TRBJ2-1	CASRGTGSRYNEQFF
-	TRBV5-1	TRBJ1-1	CASTWGGANTEAFF
-	TRBV29-1	TRBJ2-1	CSVGRDPWGDNEQFF
-	TRBV7-8	TRBJ2-3	CASSLAGQGLTDTQYF
-	TRBV29-1	TRBJ2-7	CSVGLMARDLEQYF
-	TRBV28	TRBJ1-4	CASSLGGRGEKLFF
-	TRBV5-1	TRBJ1-4	CASSLGQIATNEKLFF
-	TRBV28	TRBJ1-2	CASSRTVGYTF
-	TRBV9	TRBJ2-3	CASSVAGDTDTQYF
-	TRBV9	TRBJ2-1	CASSEGRGRDNEQFF
-	TRBV7-9	TRBJ1-5	CASSLAGGKQPQHF
-	TRBV9	TRBJ2-1	CASSGRSSYNEQFF
-	TRBV28	TRBJ2-7	CASSGGIRYEQYF
-	TRBV15	TRBJ2-5	CATSEDWEQQETQYF
-	TRBV6-5	TRBJ2-3	CASSIAGGSTDTQYF
-	TRBV2	TRBJ2-7	CASSVLDRVNEQYF
-	TRBV19	TRBJ1-2	CASTMDRLDYGYTF
-	TRBV7-3	TRBJ2-1	CASSTSGYNEQFF
-	TRBV27	TRBJ2-7	CASSFYWGGGYEQYF
-	TRBV5-1	TRBJ2-7	CASSTSLTGGGYEQYF
-	TRBV4-2	TRBJ2-2	CASSHTTGWDTGELFF
few	TRBV7-7	TRBJ2-1	CASSLMGAGYNEQFF
-	TRBV5-1	TRBJ2-1	CASSLAASGRNEQFF
-	TRBV7-3	TRBJ2-1	CASSAVAGGSYNEQFF
-	TRBV11-1	TRBJ2-1	CASSLLRELYNEQFF
-	TRBV29-1	TRBJ2-5	CSVVLAGRQETQYF
-	TRBV2	TRBJ1-5	CASARTVQGAGQPQHF
-	TRBV28	TRBJ2-5	CASSPRETQYF
-	TRBV9	TRBJ2-1	CASSGTSGKDNEQFF
-	TRBV10-3	TRBJ2-7	CAITKGQGHYEQYF
-	TRBV6-5	TRBJ1-2	CASSYSGGAGYTF
-	TRBV28	TRBJ1-2	CASQWTGSNYGYTF
-	TRBV2	TRBJ2-1	CASKPPVSYNEQFF
-	TRBV2	TRBJ2-5	CASSRQLAGQETQYF
-	TRBV29-1	TRBJ2-1	CSGKGGILSYNEQFF
once	TRBV5-1	TRBJ2-7	CASSADSDYEQYF
-	TRBV5-1	TRBJ2-2	CASSLVAPGQGQAGELFF
-	TRBV27	TRBJ1-4	CASSYSGAANEKLFF
-	TRBV5-5	TRBJ2-7	CASSRGPQGAVTEQYF
-	TRBV9	TRBJ2-1	CASSGRLAEGNEQFF
-	TRBV7-8	TRBJ2-7	CASSLGVGGVYEQYF
-	TRBV2	TRBJ1-1	CASSERRAEAFF